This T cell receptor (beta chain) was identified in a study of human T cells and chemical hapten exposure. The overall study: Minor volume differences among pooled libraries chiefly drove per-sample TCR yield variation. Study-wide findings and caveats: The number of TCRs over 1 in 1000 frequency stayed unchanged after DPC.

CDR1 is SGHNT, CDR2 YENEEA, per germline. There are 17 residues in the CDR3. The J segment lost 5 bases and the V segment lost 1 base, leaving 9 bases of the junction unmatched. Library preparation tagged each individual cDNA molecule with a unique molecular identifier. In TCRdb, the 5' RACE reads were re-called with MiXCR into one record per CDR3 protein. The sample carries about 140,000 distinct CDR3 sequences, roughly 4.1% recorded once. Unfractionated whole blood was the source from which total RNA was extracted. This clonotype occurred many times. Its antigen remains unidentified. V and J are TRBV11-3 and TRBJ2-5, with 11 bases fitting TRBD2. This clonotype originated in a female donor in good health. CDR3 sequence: CASSLGLAGTHPETQYF. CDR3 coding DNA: TGTGCCAGCAGCTTAGGACTAGCGGGGACCCATCCCGAGACCCAGTACTTC. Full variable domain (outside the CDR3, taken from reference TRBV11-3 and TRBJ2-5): EAGVVQSPRYKIIEKKQPVAFWCNPISGHNTLYWYLQNLGQGPELLIRYENEEAVDDSQLPKDRFSAERLKGVDSTLKIQPAELGDSAVYLCASSLGLAGTHPETQYFGPGTRLLVL.